This passage covers 18 T cell receptor beta chains from one sample sequenced in a study of blood T cell repertoires in COVID-19 (dated by TCRdb to between 2020 and 2021). Library creation used the immunoSEQ multiplex PCR assay. TCRdb holds this immuneACCESS table with in-frame rearrangements only. Some clones are missing; in checked studies, unresolved V genes explain under half, and the rest has no known cause. The sample has roughly 400,000 clones on record, about 83% of them singletons. Of the sample, 10% falls within the top ten clones. Sequencing was performed on PBMCs or T cells enriched from blood (not recorded which). Receptors originate from a woman aged 45-65 years who had recovered from COVID-19.

The chain employs TRBV10-3 and TRBJ1-1, with D maybe TRBD1 (6 bases). The CDR3 totals 17 residues. Germline V CDR1 and CDR2: ENHRY, SYGVKD. With 3 bases removed from V and 6 bases from J, the gap between germline ends came to 23 bases. The CDR3, as DNA: TGTGCCATCAGTGATCCGGGGGGCAGGGTGGGTTTCCCTGAAGCTTTCTTT. Translated, it gives CAISDPGGRVGFPEAFF.

This sequence joins TRBV21-1 and TRBJ1-1; TRBD1, the table's D call, was not compared with the DNA. TRBV21-1 counts as a pseudogene. CDR3 length: 16 amino acids. This CDR3 is CASSPQRGDRGTEAFF. The CDR3 coding sequence is TGTGCCAGCAGCCCCCAACGAGGGGACAGGGGTACTGAAGCTTTCTTT.

The rearrangement uses TRBV5-1 and TRBJ2-2; possibly TRBD1 for D (6 bases). There are 14 residues in the CDR3. The germline V gene encodes CDR1 SGHRS and CDR2 YFSETQ. The germline V and J ends were trimmed by 5 bases and 6 bases, with 14 bases remaining between them. The CDR3 region is CASSLRTAPGELFF. CDR3 DNA sequence: TGCGCCAGCAGTCTACGGACAGCTCCCGGGGAGCTGTTTTTT.

The chain links TRBV29-1 to TRBJ1-2, with 8 bases matching TRBD1. This CDR3 is 14 amino acids long. Unmatched junction bases numbered 6, after V lost 6 bases and J lost 0 bases. Germline CDR1 SQVTM, CDR2 ANQGSEA. CDR3 DNA: TGCAGCGTCATCTCGGACAGGGCTAACTATGGCTACACCTTC. Translated, it gives CSVISDRANYGYTF.

This clone was seen a few times. The CDR3 DNA is TGTGCCAGCAGCCTCGGAGGGGCCGCCTACAATGAGCAGTTCTTC. Protein: CASSLGGAAYNEQFF. The J gene is TRBJ2-1, the V gene TRBV21-1; TRBD2, the table's D call, was not compared with the DNA. TRBV21-1 is a documented pseudogene. CDR3 length: 15 residues.

V gene TRBV7-2 combines with J gene TRBJ2-1; 9 positions agree with TRBD2. The CDR3 totals 17 residues. The ends lost 3 bases at V and 5 bases at J; junction bases unmatched: 11. Germline CDR1 and CDR2: SGHTA and FQGNSA. In DNA form, the CDR3 reads TGTGCCAGCAGCTTCGGCGGGGGGGCCGGAATCGACAATGAGCAGTTCTTC. Protein product: CASSFGGGAGIDNEQFF.

In regard to this clone: Other DNA sequences within the sample encode an identical CDR3. The CDR3: CASSLTGGPQHF. Here the CDR3 DNA reads TGTGCCAGCAGTTTAACAGGGGGGCCCCAGCATTTT. The J gene is TRBJ1-5, the V gene TRBV27; 8 bases match TRBD1. Looked up from germline, CDR1 is MNHEY and CDR2 is SMNVEV (reference sequence). This CDR3 is built from 12 residues. V lost 2 bases, J lost 9 bases, and 0 bases stayed unmatched.

The V call is TRBV7-9, the J call TRBJ2-5; D is possibly TRBD1 (6 bases). Per germline, CDR1 SEHNR and CDR2 FQNEAQ (reference sequence). V dropped 5 bases and J dropped 4 bases, with 11 bases sitting between them. The CDR3 runs 13 residues. The CDR3 region has the DNA TGTGCCAGCAGCCCCAGGGGACGAGAGACCCAGTACTTC. Its translation is CASSPRGRETQYF.

The chain has TRBV7-3 and TRBJ2-1, with TRBD2 identical over 8 bases. The germline V gene has CDR1 SGHTA and CDR2 FQGTGA. The CDR3 consists of 15 residues. Trimming took 5 bases from V and 4 from J; bases not matched to a gene: 7. The CDR3 reads CASSRSGGAYNEQFF. CDR3 DNA: TGTGCCAGCAGCCGAAGCGGGGGCGCATACAATGAGCAGTTCTTC.

This chain joins TRBV7-9 and TRBJ1-2; D is ambiguous. The V gene lost 2 bases and the J gene lost 8 bases, with 9 bases spanning the gap. The CDR3 runs to 12 residues. Germline CDR1 and CDR2: SEHNR and FQNEAQ (reference sequence). The DNA of the CDR3 is TGTGCCAGCAGCTTACAGGCCCGGGGCTACACCTTC. Translation gives CASSLQARGYTF. The entire variable domain, with the rest obtained from reference TRBV7-9 and TRBJ1-2, is as follows: DTGVSQNPRHKITKRGQNVTFRCDPISEHNRLYWYRQTLGQGPEFLTYFQNEAQLEKSRLLSDRFSAERPKGSFSTLEIQRTEQGDSAMYLCASSLQARGYTFGSGTRLTVV.

The rearrangement links TRBV5-6 to TRBJ1-2; 10 bases match TRBD1. CDR1 is SGHDT and CDR2 is YYEEEE in the germline V gene. This CDR3 comprises 15 residues. The V and J ends lost 3 bases and 3 bases, in that order; junction bases with no gene match: 5. This CDR3 is CASSSGTGVYYGYTF. CDR3 bases: TGTGCCAGCAGCTCCGGGACAGGGGTTTACTATGGCTACACCTTC.

V gene TRBV5-1 combines with J gene TRBJ1-4, with D maybe TRBD1 (5 bases). CDR3 length equals 14 residues. CDR1 is SGHRS, CDR2 YFSETQ, per germline. V was trimmed by 2 bases and J by 3 bases, leaving 8 bases between them. The CDR3 loop reads CASSFAGSNEKLFF. CDR3 nucleotide sequence: TGCGCCAGCAGCTTCGCAGGGTCTAATGAAAAACTGTTTTTT.

This chain uses TRBV7-9 with TRBJ1-2; possibly TRBD1 for D (5 bases). The germline V gene has CDR1 SEHNR and CDR2 FQNEAQ (reference sequence). The V end was cut by 5 bases, the J end by 4 bases, with 11 bases between. The CDR3 spans 13 residues. CDR3 coding DNA: TGTGCCAGCAGCGGCAGGGCGGCCTATGGCTACACCTTC. Translated: CASSGRAAYGYTF.

The V and J genes are TRBV30 and TRBJ2-5, with unresolved D. Germline V gene lookup returns CDR1 GTSNPN and CDR2 SVGIG (reference sequence). This CDR3 comprises 14 residues. V dropped 3 bases and J dropped 0 bases, with 11 bases sitting between them. The CDR3 is CAWSMYTDQETQYF. CDR3 DNA: TGTGCCTGGAGCATGTACACAGACCAAGAGACCCAGTACTTC.

This chain connects TRBV30 to TRBJ1-2, with 9 bases aligning to TRBD1. The CDR3 runs to 15 residues. Germline assignment: CDR1 GTSNPN and CDR2 SVGIG (reference sequence). Trimming cost V 8 bases and J 5 bases; bases outside gene matches: 15. CDR3: CAGPFRQGGPYGYTF. CDR3 coding DNA: TGTGCCGGGCCCTTTCGACAGGGGGGTCCGTATGGCTACACCTTC.

The rearrangement uses TRBV18 and TRBJ1-5; the match to TRBD1 covers 8 bases. This CDR3 has 17 amino acids. CDR1 KGHSH and CDR2 LQKENI come from the germline V gene. V trimming: 2 bases; J trimming: 3 bases; junction bases outside the gene matches: 9. The CDR3 bases are TGTGCCAGCTCACCATTAGAAGCCAGGGGGCCCAATCAGCCCCAGCATTTT. It specifies CASSPLEARGPNQPQHF. Full variable domain (remainder filled in from reference TRBV18 and TRBJ1-5): NAGVMQNPRHLVRRRGQEARLRCSPMKGHSHVYWYRQLPEEGLKFMVYLQKENIIDESGMPKERFSAEFPKEGPSILRIQQVVRGDSAAYFCASSPLEARGPNQPQHFGDGTRLSIL.

CDR3 protein: CASSYGTSYQETQYF. As DNA, the CDR3 is TGTGCCAGTAGTTACGGGACATCGTACCAAGAGACCCAGTACTTC. The chain uses TRBV19 and TRBJ2-5; maybe TRBD1 (6 bases). The V gene's germline CDR1 is LNHDA and CDR2 SQIVND (reference sequence). The V end was cut by 5 bases, the J end by 0 bases, with 13 bases between. This CDR3 spans 15 amino acids.

In this sample, this clone turned up once. V gene TRBV7-9 combines with J gene TRBJ1-2, with D possibly being TRBD1 (6 bases). The V end lost 0 bases, the J end lost 6 bases, and 11 bases lay between the germline ends. This CDR3 has 14 amino acids. Germline V gene sequence: CDR1 SEHNR, CDR2 FQNEAQ (reference sequence). The CDR3 sequence is CASSLAVGADGYTF. CDR3 DNA: TGTGCCAGCAGCTTAGCTGTGGGGGCGGATGGCTACACCTTC. Full variable domain (rest looked up from reference TRBV7-9 and TRBJ1-2): DTGVSQNPRHKITKRGQNVTFRCDPISEHNRLYWYRQTLGQGPEFLTYFQNEAQLEKSRLLSDRFSAERPKGSFSTLEIQRTEQGDSAMYLCASSLAVGADGYTFGSGTRLTVV.